This TCR beta chain was identified in a study of control samples from healthy donors and cancer patients. Sequenced by immunoSEQ multiplex PCR; TCRdb stores in-frame clones only, minus some. The data contain about 75,000 clones, roughly 84% of them singletons. The source of this sequence is a man in his fifties or sixties in good health. The sequencing input was blood.

The CDR3 sequence: CASSHPSGSISYEQYF. The CDR3 DNA reads TGTGCCAGCAGTCACCCTAGCGGAAGCATCTCCTACGAGCAGTACTTC. The V and J genes are TRBV6-6 and TRBJ2-7, with TRBD2 identical over 7 bases. The CDR3 has 16 residues. The junction had 10 bases not matched to a gene; V was cut back by 5 bases and J by 0 bases. Germline CDR1 is MNHNY and CDR2 is SVGAGI (reference sequence).